This TCR beta chain was recorded in a study of memory CD4+ T cells and cytomegalovirus serostatus. Single viable CD3+CD4+CD8-CD45RO+ cells were sorted as the memory CD4+ T cells. Libraries were prepared by immunoSEQ multiplex PCR; TCRdb keeps only in-frame clonotypes and omits some of them. The sample includes approximately 50,000 clones, around 79% seen only once; the top ten take roughly 2.7%. Germline V CDR1 and CDR2: WNHNN, SYGVQD (reference sequence). This CDR3 has 14 amino acids. Trimming took off 4 bases at V and 0 bases at J, with 6 bases between the two ends. The TCR sequence derives from an adult in good health and CMV-seropositive. The J gene is TRBJ2-2, the V gene TRBV10-1; TRBD1 might be the D (5 bases). The sequenced sample consisted of memory CD4+ T cells from blood. The CDR3 DNA sequence: TGCGCCAGCAGTGGACAGTCGAACACCGGGGAGCTGTTTTTT. It codes for CASSGQSNTGELFF.